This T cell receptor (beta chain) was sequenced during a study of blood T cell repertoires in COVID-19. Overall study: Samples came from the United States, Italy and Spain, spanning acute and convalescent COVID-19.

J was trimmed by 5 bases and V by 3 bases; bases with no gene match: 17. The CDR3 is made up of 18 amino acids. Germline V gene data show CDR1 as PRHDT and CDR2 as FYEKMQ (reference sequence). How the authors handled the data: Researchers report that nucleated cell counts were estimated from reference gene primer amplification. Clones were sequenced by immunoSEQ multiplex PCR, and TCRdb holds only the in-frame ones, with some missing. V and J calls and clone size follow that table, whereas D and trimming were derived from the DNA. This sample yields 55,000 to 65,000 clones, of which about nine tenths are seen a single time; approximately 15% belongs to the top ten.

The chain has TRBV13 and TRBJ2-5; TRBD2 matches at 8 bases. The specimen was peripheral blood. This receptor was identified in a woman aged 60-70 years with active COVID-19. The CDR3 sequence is CASSFLTGAAGGDETQYF. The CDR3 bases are TGTGCCAGCAGCTTCTTGACCGGTGCGGCGGGGGGTGATGAGACCCAGTACTTC.